This T cell receptor beta chain came from a study of T cell responses to AZD1222 COVID-19 vaccine. Study observations and caveats: Researchers report vaccine-associated CD4 TCRs spanning spike, with dominance at 160-218 and 743-854. Repertoires were obtained only post-peak T cell response. At study baseline, merely several AZD1222 recipients were seropositive.

Note on this clone: What it recognizes is unknown.

TCRdb keeps only in-frame clones here, not all; method: immunoSEQ multiplex PCR. Counted here are roughly 100,000 clones, nearly 95% occurring once; the ten biggest clones make up less than 6.5%. The source of this sequence is an adult in good health. Specimen: peripheral blood, collected on day 0 of AZD1222 vaccination.

CDR3 sequence (DNA): TGTGCCATCAGTGAGATAGAGGGCTATGGCTACACCTTC. This translates into CAISEIEGYGYTF. The chain is built from TRBV10-3 and TRBJ1-2, with D uncertain. CDR1 is ENHRY and CDR2 is SYGVKD in the germline V gene. V was clipped by 2 bases and J by 4 bases, with 8 bases between them. The CDR3 consists of 13 residues.